This section outlines one TCR beta chain sequence together with its context. The antigen is not known. The data stem from a study of T cell repertoires in cytomegalovirus infection. Study in general: The authors relied on CMV epitopes, both recently identified HLA-C-restricted and well-studied HLA-B-restricted.

TCRdb passed the reads through MiXCR, listing each CDR3 protein once. Altogether some 500,000 distinct CDR3 sequences are present, around 35% being singletons, with the ten largest covering about a sixth. V dropped 2 bases and J dropped 1 base, with 9 bases sitting between them. The CDR3 has 14 residues. Germline V gives CDR1 MNHNY, CDR2 SVGAGI (reference sequence). General study points: Cumulative public TCR beta family frequency identified CMV carriers with the relevant HLA.

The receptor's source is a human donor in good health (CMV status not recorded). Some clones in this sample may be carry-over from other donors' samples. J is TRBJ2-7 and V is TRBV6-6; D is unclear. Here the sequenced sample was cultured PBMCs, taken from culture after CMV antigen stimulation. CDR3 residues: CASSYGIQSYEQYF. DNA for the CDR3: TGTGCCAGCAGTTACGGGATCCAGTCCTACGAGCAGTACTTC.